This passage covers 2 T cell receptor beta chains from one sample sequenced in a study of CD8 T cells in Susac syndrome (dated by TCRdb to the late 2010s). Library preparation was by the immunoSEQ multiplex PCR assay. RNA was extracted with the RNeasy kit and about 0.5 to 1 ug was reverse transcribed using random hexamers. Using fastp trimming at Q25 and MiXCR clonotype assembly, TCRdb reanalyzed the public sequencing data and kept in-frame beta chains. All rows with the same CDR3 protein become a single entry with the most common DNA and genes. For this sample the table gives approximately 150,000 distinct CDR3 sequences, of which about 95% were detected only once. Clones ranked in the top ten supply around 0.12% of the sample. Sequenced: CD4+ T cells from PBMCs. Receptors were obtained from a human donor with multiple sclerosis.

The table lists this clonotype with a few counts. This rearrangement joins TRBV7-9 to TRBJ2-6; TRBD2 aligns across 13 bases. The V gene end was trimmed by 5 bases and the J gene end by 2 bases; junction bases not matched to a gene: 6. The CDR3 is 18 amino acids. Germline CDR1 reads SEHNR; CDR2 reads FQNEAQ (reference sequence). The CDR3 nucleotides are TGTGCCAGCAGCCGCGGGACTAGCGGGGTCCCTGGGGCCAACGTCCTGACTTTC. This encodes CASSRGTSGVPGANVLTF.

The J gene is TRBJ1-1, the V gene TRBV28, with unresolved D. The CDR3 contains 13 residues. Germline CDR1 MDHEN, CDR2 SYDVKM. With 6 bases removed from V and 6 bases from J, the gap between germline ends came to 14 bases. The CDR3 spells CASSLGLIAEAFF. The CDR3 DNA reads as TGTGCCAGCAGCTTAGGGCTCATCGCTGAAGCTTTCTTT.